The subject of this entry is one T cell receptor (beta chain). These data belong to a study of blood T cell repertoires in COVID-19. The CDR3 sequence is 12 residues long. Germline V gives CDR1 SEHNR, CDR2 FQNEAQ (reference sequence). J lost 7 bases, V lost 5 bases, and 2 bases had no gene match. Repertoires were generated with immunoSEQ multiplex PCR, while TCRdb's copy carries only in-frame clones and drops some. The table lists over 60,000 clones, under 95% of them singletons, with over 0.95% in the top ten. This TCR derives from a man aged 60 to 75 with acute or convalescent COVID-19. The sequencing sample was made of peripheral blood. The V and J genes are TRBV7-9 and TRBJ2-1; 7 nucleotides match TRBD1. CDR3 amino acids: CASSLRGNEQFF. The CDR3 bases are TGTGCCAGCAGCCTCAGGGGGAATGAGCAGTTCTTC. Drawing the rest from reference TRBV7-9 and TRBJ2-1, the complete variable domain is DTGVSQNPRHKITKRGQNVTFRCDPISEHNRLYWYRQTLGQGPEFLTYFQNEAQLEKSRLLSDRFSAERPKGSFSTLEIQRTEQGDSAMYLCASSLRGNEQFFGPGTRLTVL.